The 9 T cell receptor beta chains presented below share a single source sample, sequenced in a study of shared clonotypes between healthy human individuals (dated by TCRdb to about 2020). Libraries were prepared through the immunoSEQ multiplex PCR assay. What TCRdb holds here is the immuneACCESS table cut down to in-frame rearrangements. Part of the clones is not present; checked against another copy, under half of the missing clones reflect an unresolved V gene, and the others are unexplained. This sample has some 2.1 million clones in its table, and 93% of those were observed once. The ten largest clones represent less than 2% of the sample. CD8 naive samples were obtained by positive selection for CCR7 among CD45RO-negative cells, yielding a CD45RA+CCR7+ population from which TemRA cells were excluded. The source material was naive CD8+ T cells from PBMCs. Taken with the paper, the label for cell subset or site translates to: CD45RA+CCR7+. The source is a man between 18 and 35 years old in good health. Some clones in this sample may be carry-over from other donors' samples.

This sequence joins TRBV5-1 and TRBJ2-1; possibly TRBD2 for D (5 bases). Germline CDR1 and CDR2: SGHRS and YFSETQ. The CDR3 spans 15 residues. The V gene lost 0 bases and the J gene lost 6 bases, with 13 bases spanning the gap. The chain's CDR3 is CASSLVVGESNEQFF. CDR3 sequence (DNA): TGCGCCAGCAGCTTGGTGGTTGGGGAGTCCAATGAGCAGTTCTTC.

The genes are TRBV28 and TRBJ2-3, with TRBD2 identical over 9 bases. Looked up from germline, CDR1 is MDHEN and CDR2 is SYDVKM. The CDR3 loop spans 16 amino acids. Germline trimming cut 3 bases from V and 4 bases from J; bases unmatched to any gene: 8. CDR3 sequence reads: CASSFGAGGRADTQYF. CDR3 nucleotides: TGTGCCAGCAGTTTCGGAGCGGGAGGCCGCGCAGATACGCAGTATTTT.

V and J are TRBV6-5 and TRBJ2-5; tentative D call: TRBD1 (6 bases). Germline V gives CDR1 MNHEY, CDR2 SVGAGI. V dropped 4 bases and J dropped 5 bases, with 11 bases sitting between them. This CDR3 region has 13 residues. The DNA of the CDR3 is TGTGCCAGCAGTTTTGGGGGCCTGGAGACCCAGTACTTC. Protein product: CASSFGGLETQYF.

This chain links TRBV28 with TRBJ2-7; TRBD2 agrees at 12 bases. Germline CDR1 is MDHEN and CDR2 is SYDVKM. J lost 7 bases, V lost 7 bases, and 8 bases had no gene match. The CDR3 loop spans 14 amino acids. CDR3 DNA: TGTGCCAGCACCTACAGAACTAGCGGGAGGGAGCAGTACTTC. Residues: CASTYRTSGREQYF.

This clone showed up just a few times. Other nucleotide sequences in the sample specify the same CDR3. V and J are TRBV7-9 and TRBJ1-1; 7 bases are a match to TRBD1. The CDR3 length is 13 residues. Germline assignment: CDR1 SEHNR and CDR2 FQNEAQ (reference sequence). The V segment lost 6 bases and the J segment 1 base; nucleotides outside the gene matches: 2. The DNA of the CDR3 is TGTGCCAGCAGACGGGACAGGAACACTGAAGCTTTCTTT. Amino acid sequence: CASRRDRNTEAFF.

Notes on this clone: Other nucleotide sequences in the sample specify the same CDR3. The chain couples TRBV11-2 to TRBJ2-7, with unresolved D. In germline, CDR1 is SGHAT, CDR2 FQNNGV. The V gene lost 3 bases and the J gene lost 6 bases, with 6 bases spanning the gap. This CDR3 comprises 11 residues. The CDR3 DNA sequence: TGTGCCAGCAGCTTGACGGGCGAGCAGTACTTC. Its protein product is CASSLTGEQYF. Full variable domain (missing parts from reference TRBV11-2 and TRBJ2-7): EAGVAQSPRYKIIEKRQSVAFWCNPISGHATLYWYQQILGQGPKLLIQFQNNGVVDDSQLPKDRFSAERLKGVDSTLKIQPAKLEDSAVYLCASSLTGEQYFGPGTRLTVT.

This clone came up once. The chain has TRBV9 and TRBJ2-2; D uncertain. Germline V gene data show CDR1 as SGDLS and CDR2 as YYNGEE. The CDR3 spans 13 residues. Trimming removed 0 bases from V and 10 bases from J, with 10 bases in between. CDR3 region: CASSVADRSELFF. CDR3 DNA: TGTGCCAGCAGCGTAGCTGACCGGTCGGAGCTGTTTTTT.

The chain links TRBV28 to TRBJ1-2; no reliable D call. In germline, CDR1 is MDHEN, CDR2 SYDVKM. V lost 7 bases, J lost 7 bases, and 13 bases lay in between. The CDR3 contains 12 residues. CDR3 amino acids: CASIAPLGGYTF. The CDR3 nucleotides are TGTGCCAGCATAGCCCCCTTGGGTGGCTACACCTTC.

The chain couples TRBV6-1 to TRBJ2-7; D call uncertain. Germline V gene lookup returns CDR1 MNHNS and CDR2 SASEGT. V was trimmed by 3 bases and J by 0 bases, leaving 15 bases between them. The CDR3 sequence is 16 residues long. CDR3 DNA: TGTGCCAGCAGTGATGGCTCAGTAATGATCTCCTACGAGCAGTACTTC. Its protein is CASSDGSVMISYEQYF.